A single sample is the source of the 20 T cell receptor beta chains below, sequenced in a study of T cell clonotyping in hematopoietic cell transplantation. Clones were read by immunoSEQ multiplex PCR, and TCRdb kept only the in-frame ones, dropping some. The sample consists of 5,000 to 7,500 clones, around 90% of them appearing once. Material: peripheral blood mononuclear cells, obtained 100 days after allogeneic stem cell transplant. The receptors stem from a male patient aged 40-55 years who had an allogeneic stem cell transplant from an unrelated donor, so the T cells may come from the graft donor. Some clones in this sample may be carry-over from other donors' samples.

The CDR3 DNA is TGTGCCTGGAGTGGTGGCAGAAGCTCCTACGAGCAGTACTTC. Protein sequence: CAWSGGRSSYEQYF. V gene TRBV30 combines with J gene TRBJ2-7, with D hard to call. The CDR3 sequence is 14 residues long. V was clipped by 1 base and J by 0 bases, with 10 bases between them. CDR1 is GTSNPN and CDR2 is SVGIG in the germline V gene (reference sequence). Based on the CDR3 plus reference TRBV30 and TRBJ2-7, the full variable domain is SQTIHQWPATLVQPVGSPLSLECTVEGTSNPNLYWYRQAAGRGLQLLFYSVGIGQISSEVPQNLSASRPQDRQFILSSKKLLLSDSGFYLCAWSGGRSSYEQYFGPGTRLTVT.

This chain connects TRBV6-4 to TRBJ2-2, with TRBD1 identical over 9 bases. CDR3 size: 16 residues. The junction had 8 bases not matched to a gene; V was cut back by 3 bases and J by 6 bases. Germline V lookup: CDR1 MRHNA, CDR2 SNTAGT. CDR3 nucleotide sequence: TGTGCCAGCAGTGAGACAGGGGGACGCTTCTCCGGGGAGCTGTTTTTT. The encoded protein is CASSETGGRFSGELFF.

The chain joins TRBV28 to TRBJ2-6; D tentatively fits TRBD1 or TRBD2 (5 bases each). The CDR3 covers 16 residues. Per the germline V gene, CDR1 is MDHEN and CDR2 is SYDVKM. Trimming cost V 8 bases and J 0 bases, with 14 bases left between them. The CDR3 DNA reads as TGTGCCAGCGCCCGGGACGCCTACTCTGGGGCCAACGTCCTGACTTTC. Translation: CASARDAYSGANVLTF.

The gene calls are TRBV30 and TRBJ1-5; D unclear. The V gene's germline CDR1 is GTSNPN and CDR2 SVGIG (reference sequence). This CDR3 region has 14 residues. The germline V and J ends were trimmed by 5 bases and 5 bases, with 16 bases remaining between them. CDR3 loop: CAWEKDGRDQPQHF. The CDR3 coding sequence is TGTGCCTGGGAGAAAGACGGTCGAGATCAGCCCCAGCATTTT.

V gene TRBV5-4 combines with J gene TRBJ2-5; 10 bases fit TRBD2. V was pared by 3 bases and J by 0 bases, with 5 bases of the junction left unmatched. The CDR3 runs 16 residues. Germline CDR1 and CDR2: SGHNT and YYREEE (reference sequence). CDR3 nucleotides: TGTGCCAGCAGCTCATCAGCGGGGGGGTACCAAGAGACCCAGTACTTC. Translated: CASSSSAGGYQETQYF.

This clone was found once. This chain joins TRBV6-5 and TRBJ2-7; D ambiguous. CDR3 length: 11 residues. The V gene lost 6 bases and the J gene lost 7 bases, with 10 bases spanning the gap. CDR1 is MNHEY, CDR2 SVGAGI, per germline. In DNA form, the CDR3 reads TGTGCCAGCAGGGCATTCAGGGAGCAGTACTTC. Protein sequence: CASRAFREQYF.

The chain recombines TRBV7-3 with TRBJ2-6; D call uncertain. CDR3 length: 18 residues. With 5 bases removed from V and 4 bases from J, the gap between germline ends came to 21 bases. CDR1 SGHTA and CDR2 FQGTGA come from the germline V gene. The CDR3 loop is CASSPASTPQAGANVLTF. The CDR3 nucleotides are TGTGCCAGCAGCCCCGCCTCGACCCCCCAGGCAGGGGCCAACGTCCTGACTTTC.

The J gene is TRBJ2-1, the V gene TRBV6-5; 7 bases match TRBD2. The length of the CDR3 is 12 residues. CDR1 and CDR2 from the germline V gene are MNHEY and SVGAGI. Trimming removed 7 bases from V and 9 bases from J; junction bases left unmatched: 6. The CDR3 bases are TGTGCCAGCACCCCGGGAGGTGGTGAGCAGTTCTTC. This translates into CASTPGGGEQFF.

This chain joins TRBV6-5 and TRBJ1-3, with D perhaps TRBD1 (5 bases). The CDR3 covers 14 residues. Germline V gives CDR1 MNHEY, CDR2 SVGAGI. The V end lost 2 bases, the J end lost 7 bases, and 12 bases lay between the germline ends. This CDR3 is CASSYGGLGNTIYF. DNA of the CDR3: TGTGCCAGCAGTTACGGGGGACTGGGGAACACCATATATTTT.

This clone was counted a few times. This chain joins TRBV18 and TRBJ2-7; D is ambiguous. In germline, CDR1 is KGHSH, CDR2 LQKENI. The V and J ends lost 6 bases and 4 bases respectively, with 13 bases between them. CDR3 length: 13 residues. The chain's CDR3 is CASSREVNYEQYF. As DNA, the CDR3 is TGTGCCAGCTCCCGAGAAGTTAATTACGAGCAGTACTTC.

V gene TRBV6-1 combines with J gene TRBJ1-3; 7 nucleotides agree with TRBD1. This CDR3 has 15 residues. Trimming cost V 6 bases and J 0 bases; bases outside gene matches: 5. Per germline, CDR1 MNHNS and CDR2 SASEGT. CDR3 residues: CASRRGTVSGNTIYF. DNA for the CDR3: TGTGCCAGCAGGAGGGGGACAGTCTCTGGAAACACCATATATTTT.

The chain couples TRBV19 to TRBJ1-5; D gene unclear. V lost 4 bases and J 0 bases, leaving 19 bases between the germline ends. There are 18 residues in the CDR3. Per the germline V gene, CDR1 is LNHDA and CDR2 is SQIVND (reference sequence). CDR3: CASSRHLLRENSNQPQHF. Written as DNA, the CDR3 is TGTGCCAGTAGTAGGCACCTCTTAAGAGAAAATAGCAATCAGCCCCAGCATTTT. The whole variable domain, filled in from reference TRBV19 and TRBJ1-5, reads DGGITQSPKYLFRKEGQNVTLSCEQNLNHDAMYWYRQDPGQGLRLIYYSQIVNDFQKGDIAEGYSVSREKKESFPLTVTSAQKNPTAFYLCASSRHLLRENSNQPQHFGDGTRLSIL.

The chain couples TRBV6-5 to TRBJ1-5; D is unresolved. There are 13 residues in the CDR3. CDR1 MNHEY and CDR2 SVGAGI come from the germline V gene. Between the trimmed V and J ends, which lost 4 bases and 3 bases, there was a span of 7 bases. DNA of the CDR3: TGTGCCAGCAGTTCGGTGGTCAATCAGCCCCAGCATTTT. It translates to CASSSVVNQPQHF.

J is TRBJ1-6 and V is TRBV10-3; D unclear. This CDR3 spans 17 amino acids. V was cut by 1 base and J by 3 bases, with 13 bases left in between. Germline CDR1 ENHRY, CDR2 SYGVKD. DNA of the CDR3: TGTGCCATCAGTGAGTTAGAGCTGGCGGGCTATAATTCACCCCTCCACTTT. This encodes CAISELELAGYNSPLHF.

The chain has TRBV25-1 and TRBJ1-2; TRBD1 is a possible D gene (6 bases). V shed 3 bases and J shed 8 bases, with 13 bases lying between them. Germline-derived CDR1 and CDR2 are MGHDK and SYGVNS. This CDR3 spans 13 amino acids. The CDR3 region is CASSEDSYGGYTF. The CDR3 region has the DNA TGTGCCAGCAGTGAGGACAGTTACGGGGGCTACACCTTC.

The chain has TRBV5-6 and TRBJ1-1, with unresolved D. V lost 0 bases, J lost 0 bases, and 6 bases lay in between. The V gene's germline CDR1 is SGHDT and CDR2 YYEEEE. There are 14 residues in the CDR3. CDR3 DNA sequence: TGTGCCAGCAGCTTGGACGGAATGAACACTGAAGCTTTCTTT. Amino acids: CASSLDGMNTEAFF.

The CDR3 loop is CASSPLLAAIYTDTQYF. Written as DNA, the CDR3 is TGTGCCAGCAGCCCGCTTCTAGCGGCGATTTACACAGATACGCAGTATTTT. V and J are TRBV7-9 and TRBJ2-3; 7 bases align to TRBD2. Germline-derived CDR1 and CDR2 are SEHNR and FQNEAQ (reference sequence). V shed 5 bases, J shed 2 bases, and the junction held 13 bases outside the gene matches. The CDR3 runs 17 residues.

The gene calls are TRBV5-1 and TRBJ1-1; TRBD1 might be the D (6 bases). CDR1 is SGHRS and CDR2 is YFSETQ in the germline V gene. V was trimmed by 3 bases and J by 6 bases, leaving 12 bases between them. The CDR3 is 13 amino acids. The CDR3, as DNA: TGCGCCAGCAGCTCCTATGAGGGGGCTGAAGCTTTCTTT. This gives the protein CASSSYEGAEAFF.

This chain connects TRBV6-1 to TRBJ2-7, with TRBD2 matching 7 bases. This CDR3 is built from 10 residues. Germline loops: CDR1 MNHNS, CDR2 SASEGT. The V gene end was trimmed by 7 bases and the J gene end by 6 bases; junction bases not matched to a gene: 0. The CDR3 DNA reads TGTGCCAGCACGGGGGGCGAGCAGTACTTC. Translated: CASTGGEQYF.

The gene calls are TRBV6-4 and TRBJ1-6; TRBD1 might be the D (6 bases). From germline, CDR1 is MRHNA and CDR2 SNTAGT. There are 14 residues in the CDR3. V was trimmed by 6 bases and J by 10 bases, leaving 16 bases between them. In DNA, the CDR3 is TGTGCCAGCAGCCAACAGGGTCCGGGATCACCCCTCCACTTT. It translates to CASSQQGPGSPLHF.